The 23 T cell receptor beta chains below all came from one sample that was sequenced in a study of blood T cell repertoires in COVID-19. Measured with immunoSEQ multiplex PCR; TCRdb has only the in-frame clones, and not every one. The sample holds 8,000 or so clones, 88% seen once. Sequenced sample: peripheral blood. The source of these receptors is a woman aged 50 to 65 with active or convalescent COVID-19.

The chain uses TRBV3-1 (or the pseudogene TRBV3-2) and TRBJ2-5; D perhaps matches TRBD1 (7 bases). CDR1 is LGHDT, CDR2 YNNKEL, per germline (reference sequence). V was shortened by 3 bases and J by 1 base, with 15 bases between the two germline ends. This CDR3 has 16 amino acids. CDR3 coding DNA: TGTGCCAGCAGCCACTCAGGGGGGCTGTCCCAAGAGACCCAGTACTTC. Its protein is CASSHSGGLSQETQYF.

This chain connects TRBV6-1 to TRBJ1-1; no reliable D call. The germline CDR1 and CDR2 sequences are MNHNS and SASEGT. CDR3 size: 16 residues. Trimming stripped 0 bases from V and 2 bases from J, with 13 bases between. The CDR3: CASSEARNGINTEAFF. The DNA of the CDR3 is TGTGCCAGCAGTGAAGCTAGGAACGGGATAAACACTGAAGCTTTCTTT.

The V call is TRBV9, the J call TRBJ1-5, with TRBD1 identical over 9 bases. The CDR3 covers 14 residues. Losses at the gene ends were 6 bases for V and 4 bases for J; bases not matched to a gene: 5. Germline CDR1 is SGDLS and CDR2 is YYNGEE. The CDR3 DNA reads TGTGCCAGCAACTCCGGGACAGGGAATCAGCCCCAGCATTTT. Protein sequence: CASNSGTGNQPQHF.

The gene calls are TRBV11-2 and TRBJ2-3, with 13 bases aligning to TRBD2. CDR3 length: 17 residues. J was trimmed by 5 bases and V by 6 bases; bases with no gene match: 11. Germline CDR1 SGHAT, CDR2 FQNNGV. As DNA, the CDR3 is TGTGCCAGCAGTCCCCTCCGGACTAGCGGGAGATTAGATACGCAGTATTTT. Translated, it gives CASSPLRTSGRLDTQYF.

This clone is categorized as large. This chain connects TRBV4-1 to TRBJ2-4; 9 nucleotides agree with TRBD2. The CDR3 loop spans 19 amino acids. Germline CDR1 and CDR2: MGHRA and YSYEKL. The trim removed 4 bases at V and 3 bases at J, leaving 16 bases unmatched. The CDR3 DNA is TGCGCCAGCAGCCTAAACCAGCGGGGGGCCGGAGGGGGCAAAAACATTCAGTACTTC. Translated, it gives CASSLNQRGAGGGKNIQYF.

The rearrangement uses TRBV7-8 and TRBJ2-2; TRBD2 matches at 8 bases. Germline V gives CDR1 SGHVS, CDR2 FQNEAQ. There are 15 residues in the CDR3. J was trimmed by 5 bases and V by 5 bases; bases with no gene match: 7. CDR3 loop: CASSPGGAGTGELFF. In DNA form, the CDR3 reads TGTGCCAGCAGCCCCGGGGGGGCGGGGACCGGGGAGCTGTTTTTT.

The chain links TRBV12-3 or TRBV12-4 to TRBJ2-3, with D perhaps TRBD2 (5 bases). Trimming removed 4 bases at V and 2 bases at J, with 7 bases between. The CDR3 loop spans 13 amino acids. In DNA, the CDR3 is TGTGCCAGCAGTTCGAGGGCCACAGATACGCAGTATTTT. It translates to CASSSRATDTQYF.

CDR3 amino acids: CASSTRTVDSKNIQYF. The CDR3 nucleotides are TGTGCCAGCAGCACCCGGACAGTAGACTCCAAAAACATTCAGTACTTC. The chain couples TRBV7-2 to TRBJ2-4, with a tentative D call TRBD1 (6 bases). Per the germline V gene, CDR1 is SGHTA and CDR2 is FQGNSA. Trimming pared 5 bases from V and 2 bases from J, leaving 16 bases between. CDR3 length equals 16 residues.

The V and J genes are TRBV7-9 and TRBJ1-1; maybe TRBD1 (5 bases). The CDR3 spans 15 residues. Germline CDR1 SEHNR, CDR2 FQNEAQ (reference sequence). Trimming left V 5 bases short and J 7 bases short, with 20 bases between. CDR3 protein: CASSLARGPVNEAFF. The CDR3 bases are TGTGCCAGCAGCCTCGCAAGGGGCCCCGTTAATGAAGCTTTCTTT.

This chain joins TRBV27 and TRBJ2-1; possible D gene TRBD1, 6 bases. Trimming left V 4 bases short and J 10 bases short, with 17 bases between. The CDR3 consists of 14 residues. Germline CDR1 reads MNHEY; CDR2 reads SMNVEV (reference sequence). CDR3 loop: CASSWKGDGREQFF. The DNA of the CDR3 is TGTGCCAGCAGTTGGAAGGGGGACGGCAGGGAGCAGTTCTTC.

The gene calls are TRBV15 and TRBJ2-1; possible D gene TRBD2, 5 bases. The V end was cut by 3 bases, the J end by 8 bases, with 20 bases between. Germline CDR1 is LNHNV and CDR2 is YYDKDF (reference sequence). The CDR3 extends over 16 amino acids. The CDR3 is CATSSRSSKFSDEQFF. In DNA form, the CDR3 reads TGTGCCACCAGCAGCAGGTCTAGCAAATTTTCCGATGAGCAGTTCTTC. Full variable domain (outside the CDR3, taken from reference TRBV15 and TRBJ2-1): DAMVIQNPRYQVTQFGKPVTLSCSQTLNHNVMYWYQQKSSQAPKLLFHYYDKDFNNEADTPDNFQSRRPNTSFCFLDIRSPGLGDTAMYLCATSSRSSKFSDEQFFGPGTRLTVL.

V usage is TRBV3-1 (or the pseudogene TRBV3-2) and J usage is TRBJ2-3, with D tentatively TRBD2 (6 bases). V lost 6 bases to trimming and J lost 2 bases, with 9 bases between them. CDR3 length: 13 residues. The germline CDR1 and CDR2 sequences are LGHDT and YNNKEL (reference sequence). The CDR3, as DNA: TGTGCCAGCAGGGGGACTTTCACAGATACGCAGTATTTT. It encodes CASRGTFTDTQYF.

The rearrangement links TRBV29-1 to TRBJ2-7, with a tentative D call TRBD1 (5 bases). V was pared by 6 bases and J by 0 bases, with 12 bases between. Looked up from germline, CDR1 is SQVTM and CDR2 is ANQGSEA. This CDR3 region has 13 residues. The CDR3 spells CSVILRDSYEQYF. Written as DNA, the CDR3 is TGCAGCGTGATACTCAGGGACTCCTACGAGCAGTACTTC.

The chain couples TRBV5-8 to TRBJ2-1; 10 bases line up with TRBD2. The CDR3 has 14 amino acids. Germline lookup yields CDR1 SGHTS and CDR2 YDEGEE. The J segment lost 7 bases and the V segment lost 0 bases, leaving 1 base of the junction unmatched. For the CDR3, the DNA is TGTGCCAGCAGCTTGGAGGGACTAGCGAATGAGCAGTTCTTC. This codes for CASSLEGLANEQFF. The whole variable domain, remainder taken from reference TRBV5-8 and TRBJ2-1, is EAGVTQSPTHLIKTRGQQATLRCSPISGHTSVYWYQQALGLGLQFLLWYDEGEERNRGNFPPRFSGRQFPNYSSELNVNALELEDSALYLCASSLEGLANEQFFGPGTRLTVL.

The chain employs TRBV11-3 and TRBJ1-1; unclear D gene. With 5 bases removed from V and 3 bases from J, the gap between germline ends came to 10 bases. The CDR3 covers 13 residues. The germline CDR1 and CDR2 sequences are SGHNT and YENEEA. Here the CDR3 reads CASSPAVDTEAFF. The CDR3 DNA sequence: TGTGCCAGCAGCCCAGCGGTAGACACTGAAGCTTTCTTT.

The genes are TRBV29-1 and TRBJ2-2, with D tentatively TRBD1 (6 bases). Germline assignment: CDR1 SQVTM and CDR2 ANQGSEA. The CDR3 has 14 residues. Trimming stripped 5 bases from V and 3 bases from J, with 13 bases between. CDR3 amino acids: CSVQGYGHTGELFF. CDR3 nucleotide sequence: TGCAGCGTTCAGGGGTACGGTCACACCGGGGAGCTGTTTTTT.

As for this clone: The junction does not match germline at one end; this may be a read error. The CDR3 DNA reads as TGTGCCTCAGGGAGGGTAGCGGTCTTC. It codes for CASGRVAVF. The chain uses TRBV3-1 (or the pseudogene TRBV3-2) and TRBJ2-1; 7 bases align to TRBD2. The CDR3 totals 9 residues. Germline V lookup: CDR1 LGHDT, CDR2 YNNKEL (reference sequence).

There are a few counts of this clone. CDR3 in amino acids: CASSYSGPQHF. The DNA for the CDR3 is TGTGCCAGCAGTTACTCAGGGCCCCAGCATTTT. V and J are TRBV12-3 or TRBV12-4 and TRBJ1-5; no definite D call. The CDR3 runs to 11 residues. Trimming cost V 4 bases and J 9 bases, with 7 bases left between them.

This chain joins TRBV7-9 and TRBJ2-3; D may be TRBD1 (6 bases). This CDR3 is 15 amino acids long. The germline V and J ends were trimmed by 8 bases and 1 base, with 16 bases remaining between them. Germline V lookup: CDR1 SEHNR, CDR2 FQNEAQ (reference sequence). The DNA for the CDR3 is TGTGCCAGCGATCGGGGACATTCCGGCACAGATACGCAGTATTTT. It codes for CASDRGHSGTDTQYF.

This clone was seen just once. CDR3 bases: TGTGCCAGCAGCCTCTATGGAAACACCATATATTTT. This gives the protein CASSLYGNTIYF. The rearrangement uses TRBV7-2 and TRBJ1-3; D uncertain. V was shortened by 5 bases and J by 3 bases, with 5 bases between the two germline ends. Germline values: CDR1 SGHTA, CDR2 FQGNSA. The CDR3 has 12 amino acids. Full variable domain (rest looked up from reference TRBV7-2 and TRBJ1-3): GAGVSQSPSNKVTEKGKDVELRCDPISGHTALYWYRQSLGQGLEFLIYFQGNSAPDKSGLPSDRFSAERTGGSVSTLTIQRTQQEDSAVYLCASSLYGNTIYFGEGSWLTVV.

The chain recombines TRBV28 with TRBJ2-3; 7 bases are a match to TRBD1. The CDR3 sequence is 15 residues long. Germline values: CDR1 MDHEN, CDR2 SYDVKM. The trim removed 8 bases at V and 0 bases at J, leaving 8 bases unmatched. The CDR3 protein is CASLRDSPSTDTQYF. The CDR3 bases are TGTGCCAGCCTCCGGGACAGTCCTAGCACAGATACGCAGTATTTT.

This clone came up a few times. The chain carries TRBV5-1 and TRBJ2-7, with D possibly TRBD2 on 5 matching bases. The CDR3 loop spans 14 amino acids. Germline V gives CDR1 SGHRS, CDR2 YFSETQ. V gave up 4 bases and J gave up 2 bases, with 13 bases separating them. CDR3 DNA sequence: TGCGCCAGCAGCGGAGTGAGCGGTCCCTACGAGCAGTACTTC. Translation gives CASSGVSGPYEQYF.

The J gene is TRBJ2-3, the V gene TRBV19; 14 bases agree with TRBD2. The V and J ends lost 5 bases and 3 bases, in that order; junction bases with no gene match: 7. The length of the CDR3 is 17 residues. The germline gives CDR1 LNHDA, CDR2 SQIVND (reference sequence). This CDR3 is CASSRLAGGGGTDTQYF. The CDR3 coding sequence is TGTGCCAGTAGTCGACTAGCGGGAGGGGGGGGAACAGATACGCAGTATTTT. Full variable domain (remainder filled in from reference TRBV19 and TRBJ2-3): DGGITQSPKYLFRKEGQNVTLSCEQNLNHDAMYWYRQDPGQGLRLIYYSQIVNDFQKGDIAEGYSVSREKKESFPLTVTSAQKNPTAFYLCASSRLAGGGGTDTQYFGPGTRLTVL.